This T cell receptor beta chain came from a study of blood T cell repertoires in COVID-19. About the study: Donors in the United States, Italy and Spain gave samples during acute or convalescent COVID-19.

As handled by the study authors: Estimation of nucleated cell counts relied on the amplification of reference gene primers. Libraries were prepared by immunoSEQ multiplex PCR; TCRdb keeps only in-frame clonotypes and omits some of them. V, J and clone size are those of that table, while D and trimming were read from the DNA. The repertoire holds hundreds of thousands of clones, with around 87% as singletons. Germline CDR1 SGHVS, CDR2 FNYEAQ. Deletions cut 4 bases from V and 1 base from J, with 14 bases between. This CDR3 is built from 16 residues. The source of this sequence is a man aged 60 to 69 with acute or convalescent COVID-19. The chain employs TRBV7-6 and TRBJ2-1; tentatively, D is TRBD2 (6 bases). Sequenced input: peripheral blood. CDR3 in amino acids: CASSSVGTGSYNEQFF. CDR3 sequence (DNA): TGTGCCAGCAGCTCCGTGGGGACTGGGTCCTACAATGAGCAGTTCTTC.